The present entry profiles one T cell receptor (beta chain) with its context. The antigen it binds to is not known. Per-nucleotide qualities are absent, and no much larger clonotype sits a single base away. The library was prepared using the immunoSEQ multiplex PCR assay. TCRdb provides this immuneACCESS table in a form limited to in-frame rearrangements. Some clones are lacking; in checked studies, under half of them reflect an unresolved V gene, and why the rest are absent is not known. This sample is represented by about 120,000 clones; around 89% of them were singletons. The ten largest account for about 7% of the sample. The data originate from a study of radiotherapy plus CTLA-4 blockade in lung cancer listed by TCRdb under 2018. With respect to the entire study: Among the enrolled patients, roughly 19% had an objective response, and 31% reached disease control.

Focal radiation therapy combined with CTLA-4 blockade (ipilimumab) was tested in patients with chemo-refractory metastatic non-small-cell lung cancer. The CDR3 contains 15 residues, cysteine and phenylalanine counted. Only the CDR3 part of the read is kept: 45 bases, read in frame from the first base. Deletion took 4 bases off V and 1 base off J, with a span of 13 bases between the germline ends. Looking up the germline V gene (reference sequence) yields CDR1 MNHEY and CDR2 SMNVEV. General findings and caveats noted by the study authors: The strongest predictors of response were reported to be early dynamic shifts in blood T cell clones along with a rise in serum interferon-beta following radiation. After treatment with radiotherapy and ipilimumab, TCR clones that originated in tumors expanded in peripheral blood.

The source was peripheral blood, collected from a patient treated with radiotherapy plus ipilimumab. Recombination linked TRBV27 to TRBJ1-1; a tentative D match to TRBD1 spans 6 bases. The receptor was isolated from a human donor with non-small cell lung cancer that progressed on radiotherapy plus ipilimumab. The CDR3 has the sequence CASSSGGAGNTEAFF. The nucleotide sequence reads TGTGCCAGCAGTTCGGGGGGCGCGGGGAACACTGAAGCTTTCTTT.